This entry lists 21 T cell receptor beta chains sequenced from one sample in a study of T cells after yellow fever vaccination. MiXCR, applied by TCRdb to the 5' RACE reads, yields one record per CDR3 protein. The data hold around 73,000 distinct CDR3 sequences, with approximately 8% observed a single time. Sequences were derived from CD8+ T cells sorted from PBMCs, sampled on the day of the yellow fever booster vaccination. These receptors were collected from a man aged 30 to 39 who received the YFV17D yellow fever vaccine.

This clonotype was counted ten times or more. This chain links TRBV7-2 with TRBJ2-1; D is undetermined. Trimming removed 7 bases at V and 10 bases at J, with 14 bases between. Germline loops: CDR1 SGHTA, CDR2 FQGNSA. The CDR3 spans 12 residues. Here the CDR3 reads CASNSAPWEQFF. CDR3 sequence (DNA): TGTGCCAGCAACTCGGCTCCTTGGGAGCAGTTCTTC.

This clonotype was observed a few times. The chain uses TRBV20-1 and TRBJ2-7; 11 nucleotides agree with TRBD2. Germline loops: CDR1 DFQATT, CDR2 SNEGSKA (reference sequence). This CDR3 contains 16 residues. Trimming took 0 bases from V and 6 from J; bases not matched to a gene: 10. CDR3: CSARDWIAGGPVEQYF. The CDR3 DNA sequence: TGCAGTGCTAGAGATTGGATAGCGGGAGGGCCGGTCGAGCAGTACTTC.

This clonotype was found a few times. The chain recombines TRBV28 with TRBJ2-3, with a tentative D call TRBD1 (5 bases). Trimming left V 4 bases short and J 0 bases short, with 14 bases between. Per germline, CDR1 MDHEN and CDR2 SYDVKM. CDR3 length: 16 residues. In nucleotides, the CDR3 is TGTGCCAGCAGTTCACCCACTGGGGCTAGCACAGATACGCAGTATTTT. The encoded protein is CASSSPTGASTDTQYF.

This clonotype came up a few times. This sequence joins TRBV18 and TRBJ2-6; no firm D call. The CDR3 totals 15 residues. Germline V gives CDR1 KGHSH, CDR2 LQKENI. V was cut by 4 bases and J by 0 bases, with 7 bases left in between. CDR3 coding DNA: TGTGCCAGCTCACTATCAGACTCTGGGGCCAACGTCCTGACTTTC. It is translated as CASSLSDSGANVLTF.

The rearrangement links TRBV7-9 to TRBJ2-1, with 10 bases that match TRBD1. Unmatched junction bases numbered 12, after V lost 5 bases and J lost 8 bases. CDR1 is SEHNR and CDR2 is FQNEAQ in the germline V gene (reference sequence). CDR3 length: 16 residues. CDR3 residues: CASSPAGQGRVDEQFF. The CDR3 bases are TGTGCCAGCAGCCCCGCGGGACAGGGGCGCGTCGATGAGCAGTTCTTC.

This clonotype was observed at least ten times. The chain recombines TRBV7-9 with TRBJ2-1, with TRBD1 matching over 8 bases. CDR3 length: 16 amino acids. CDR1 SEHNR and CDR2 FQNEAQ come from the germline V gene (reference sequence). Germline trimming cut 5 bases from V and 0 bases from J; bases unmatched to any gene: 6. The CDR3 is CASSNRGASSYNEQFF. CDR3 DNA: TGTGCCAGCAGCAACAGGGGGGCGAGCTCCTACAATGAGCAGTTCTTC.

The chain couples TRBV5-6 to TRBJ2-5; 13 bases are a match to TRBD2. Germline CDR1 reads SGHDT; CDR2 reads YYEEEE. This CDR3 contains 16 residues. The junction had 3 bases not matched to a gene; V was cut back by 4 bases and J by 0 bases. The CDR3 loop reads CASSPGLAGDQETQYF. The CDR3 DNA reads TGTGCCAGCAGCCCTGGACTAGCGGGAGACCAAGAGACCCAGTACTTC.

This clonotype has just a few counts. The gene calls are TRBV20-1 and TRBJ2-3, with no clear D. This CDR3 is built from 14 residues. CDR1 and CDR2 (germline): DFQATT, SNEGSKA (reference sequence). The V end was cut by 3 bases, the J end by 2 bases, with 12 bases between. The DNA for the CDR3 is TGCAGTGCTAGTTGGTCTTACTCCACAGATACGCAGTATTTT. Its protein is CSASWSYSTDTQYF.

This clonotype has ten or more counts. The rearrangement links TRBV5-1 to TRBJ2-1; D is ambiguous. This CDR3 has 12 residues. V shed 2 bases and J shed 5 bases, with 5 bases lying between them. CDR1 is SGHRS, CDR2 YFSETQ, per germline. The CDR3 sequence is CASSLQNNEQFF. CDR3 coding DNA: TGCGCCAGCAGCTTACAGAACAATGAGCAGTTCTTC. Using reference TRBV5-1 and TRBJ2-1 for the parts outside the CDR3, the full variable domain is KAGVTQTPRYLIKTRGQQVTLSCSPISGHRSVSWYQQTPGQGLQFLFEYFSETQRNKGNFPGRFSGRQFSNSRSEMNVSTLELGDSALYLCASSLQNNEQFFGPGTRLTVL.

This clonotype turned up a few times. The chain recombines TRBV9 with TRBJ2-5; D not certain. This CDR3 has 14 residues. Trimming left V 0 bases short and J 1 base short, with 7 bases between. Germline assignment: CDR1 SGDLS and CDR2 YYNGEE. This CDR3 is CASSVDGSQETQYF. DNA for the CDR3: TGTGCCAGCAGCGTAGATGGCAGCCAAGAGACCCAGTACTTC. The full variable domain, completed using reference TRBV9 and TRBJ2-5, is DSGVTQTPKHLITATGQRVTLRCSPRSGDLSVYWYQQSLDQGLQFLIQYYNGEERAKGNILERFSAQQFPDLHSELNLSSLELGDSALYFCASSVDGSQETQYFGPGTRLLVL.

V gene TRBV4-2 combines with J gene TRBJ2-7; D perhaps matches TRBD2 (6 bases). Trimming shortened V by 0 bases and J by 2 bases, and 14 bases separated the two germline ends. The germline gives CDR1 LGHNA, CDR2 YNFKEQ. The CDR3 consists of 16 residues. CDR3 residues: CASSQEGLTNTYEQYF. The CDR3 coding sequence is TGTGCCAGCAGCCAAGAGGGACTGACGAATACCTACGAGCAGTACTTC.

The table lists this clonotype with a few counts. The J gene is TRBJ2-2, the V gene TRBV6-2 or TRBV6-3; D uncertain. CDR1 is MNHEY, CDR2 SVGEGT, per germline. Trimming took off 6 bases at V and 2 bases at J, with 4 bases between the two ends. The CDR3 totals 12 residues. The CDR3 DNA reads TGTGCCAGCAGGATTAACACCGGGGAGCTGTTTTTT. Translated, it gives CASRINTGELFF.

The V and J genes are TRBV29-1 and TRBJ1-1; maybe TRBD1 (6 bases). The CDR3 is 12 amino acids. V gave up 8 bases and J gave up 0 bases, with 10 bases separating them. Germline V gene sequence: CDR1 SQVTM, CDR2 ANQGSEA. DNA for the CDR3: TGCAGCACGGACAGTATGAACACTGAAGCTTTCTTT. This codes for CSTDSMNTEAFF. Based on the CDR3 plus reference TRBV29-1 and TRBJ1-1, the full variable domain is SAVISQKPSRDICQRGTSLTIQCQVDSQVTMMFWYRQQPGQSLTLIATANQGSEATYESGFVIDKFPISRPNLTFSTLTVSNMSPEDSSIYLCSTDSMNTEAFFGQGTRLTVV.

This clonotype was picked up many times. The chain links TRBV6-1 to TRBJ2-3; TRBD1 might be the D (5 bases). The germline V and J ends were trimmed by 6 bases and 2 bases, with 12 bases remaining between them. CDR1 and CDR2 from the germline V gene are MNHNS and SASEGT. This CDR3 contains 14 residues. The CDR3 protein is CASSPGPFTDTQYF. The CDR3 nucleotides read TGTGCCAGCAGCCCAGGGCCCTTCACAGATACGCAGTATTTT.

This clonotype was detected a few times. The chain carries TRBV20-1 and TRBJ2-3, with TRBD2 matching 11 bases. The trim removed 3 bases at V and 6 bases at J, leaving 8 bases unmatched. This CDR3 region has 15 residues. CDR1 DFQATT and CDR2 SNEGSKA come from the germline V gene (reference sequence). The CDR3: CSASPTSGTLDTQYF. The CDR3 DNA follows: TGCAGTGCTAGCCCGACTAGCGGGACCCTGGATACGCAGTATTTT.

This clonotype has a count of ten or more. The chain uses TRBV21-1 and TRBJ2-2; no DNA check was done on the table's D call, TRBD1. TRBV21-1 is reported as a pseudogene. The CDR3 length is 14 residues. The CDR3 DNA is TGTGCCAGCAGCACGGACAGGCTGGCCGGGGAGCTGTTTTTT. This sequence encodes CASSTDRLAGELFF.

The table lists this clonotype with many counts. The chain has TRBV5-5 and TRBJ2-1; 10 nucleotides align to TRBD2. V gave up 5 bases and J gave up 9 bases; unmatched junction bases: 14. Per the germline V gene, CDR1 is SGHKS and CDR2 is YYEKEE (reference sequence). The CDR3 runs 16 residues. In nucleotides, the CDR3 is TGTGCCAGCAGTTACCCTAGCGGGAGTGGGGGCGGTGAGCAGTTCTTC. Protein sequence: CASSYPSGSGGGEQFF.

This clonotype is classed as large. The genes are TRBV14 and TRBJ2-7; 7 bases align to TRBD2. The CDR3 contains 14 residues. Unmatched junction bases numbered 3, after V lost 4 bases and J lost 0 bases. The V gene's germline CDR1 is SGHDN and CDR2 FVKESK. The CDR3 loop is CASSRDYPSYEQYF. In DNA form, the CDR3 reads TGTGCCAGCAGCCGGGACTACCCCTCCTACGAGCAGTACTTC.

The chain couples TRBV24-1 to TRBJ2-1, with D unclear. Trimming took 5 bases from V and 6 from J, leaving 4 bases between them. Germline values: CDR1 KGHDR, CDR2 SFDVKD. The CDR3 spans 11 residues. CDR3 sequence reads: CATSGGNEQFF. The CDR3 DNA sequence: TGTGCCACCAGTGGGGGCAATGAGCAGTTCTTC.

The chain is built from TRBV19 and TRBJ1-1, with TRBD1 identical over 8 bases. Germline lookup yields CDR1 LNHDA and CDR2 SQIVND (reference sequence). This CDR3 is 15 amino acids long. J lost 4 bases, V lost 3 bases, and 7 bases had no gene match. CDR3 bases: TGTGCCAGTAGTATGGGACAGGCGGCATTCACTGAAGCTTTCTTT. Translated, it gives CASSMGQAAFTEAFF.

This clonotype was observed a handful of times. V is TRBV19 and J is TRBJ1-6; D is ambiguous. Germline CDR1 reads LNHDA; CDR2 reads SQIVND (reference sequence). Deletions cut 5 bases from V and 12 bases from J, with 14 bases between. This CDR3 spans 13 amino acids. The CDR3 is CASSAGLVQPLHF. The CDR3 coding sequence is TGTGCCAGTAGTGCGGGCCTCGTCCAACCCCTCCACTTT.